This TCR beta chain was recovered during a study of molecular identifiers for immune sequencing clone quantification. With 2 bases clipped from V and 8 bases from J, the junction kept 4 bases outside the gene matches. The CDR3 extends over 15 amino acids. Germline V gene data show CDR1 as MDHEN and CDR2 as SYDVKM. Each CDR3 protein gets one entry after TCRdb re-called the PCR reads with MiXCR. Of around 470,000 distinct CDR3 sequences in the sample, over 20% are singletons; the top ten hold under 0.85%. Sequencing was carried out using naive CD8+ T cells from blood, with Jurkat cell RNA spiked in. The subset here: FACS-sorted CD8+CD4-CCR7+CD45RA+ naive T cells. The sequence derives from a human donor in good health. Some libraries in this study had Jurkat cell RNA spiked in. V and J are TRBV28 and TRBJ2-1; 12 bases map to TRBD2. For the CDR3, the DNA is TGTGCCAGCAGTTTAGAGACTAGCGGGAGTTATGAGCAGTTCTTC. Protein product: CASSLETSGSYEQFF.